Ten or more counts support the clone carrying this T cell receptor beta chain. The time point here: newly diagnosed GD, antithyroid drugs for less than 3 months. PBMC RNA served as the TCR library source. The data are from a study of regulatory T cells in long-lasting Graves disease. Study overall: Newly diagnosed Graves' patients had taken antithyroid drugs under 3 months.

Building the TCR beta libraries relied on iRepertoire HTBI primers, and CDR3 regions underwent Arm-PCR. TCRdb re-analysed the multiplex PCR reads in MiXCR, keeping a single row per CDR3 protein. In the table there are a few hundred thousand distinct CDR3 sequences, about 17% of which are singletons. The ends were cut back, 3 bases at V and 6 bases at J, with 12 bases in the middle. Germline values: CDR1 SNHLY, CDR2 FYNNEI. This CDR3 spans 14 amino acids. Separately, the same data were catalogued under a study of T cells in Graves' hyperthyroidism and ophthalmopathy. That publication notes: Patients with uncontrolled infections, other autoimmune diseases, pregnancy or lactation were excluded. Using the HTBI primer set, a first-round RT-PCR was run on the TCR CDR3. Most thyroid clonotypes with frequency above 0.001 were detected in blood.

The TCR originated in a woman in her twenties or thirties with Graves disease. The V call is TRBV2, the J call TRBJ2-1, with D perhaps TRBD1 (5 bases). The sequenced sample was peripheral blood mononuclear cells (PBMCs), obtained at new diagnosis, from a patient treated with antithyroid drugs. CDR3 region: CASSEIQGVNEQFF. CDR3 sequence (DNA): TGTGCCAGCAGTGAGATCCAGGGCGTCAATGAGCAGTTCTTC.